This TCR beta chain appears in the sequencing data of a study of cytomegalovirus exposure and HLA in healthy donors. As to this clone: Its antigen is unidentified.

V gave up 5 bases and J gave up 4 bases, with 12 bases separating them. Germline CDR1 is SGHTA and CDR2 is FQGTGA. The CDR3 is 13 amino acids. Study results and limitations: Per a later analysis, HLA-associated TCR beta chains showed more clonal expansion than other, equally common TCR beta chains. Reported results showed that the classifier diagnosed cytomegalovirus status with high specificity and sensitivity.

In the PCR, 60 Vbeta and 13 Jbeta primers were used. Libraries were prepared by immunoSEQ multiplex PCR; TCRdb keeps only in-frame clonotypes and omits some of them. Of 220,000 or so clones listed, approximately 78% were seen once; the top ten hold 2.7%. This TCR was recovered from a woman aged 40 to 50 in good health and CMV-seronegative. V gene TRBV7-3 combines with J gene TRBJ2-7; D is perhaps TRBD1 (6 bases). Input material: PBMCs. For the CDR3, the DNA is TGTGCCAGCAGCCCGAGGGGGACGTACGAGCAGTACTTC. As protein: CASSPRGTYEQYF.